These 10 T cell receptor beta chains were sequenced from one sample in a study of T cell clonality in common variable immunodeficiency. The table came from immunoSEQ multiplex PCR; TCRdb's copy has only in-frame clones and leaves some out. This set yields some 39,000 clones and no singletons; the top ten hold over 1.1%. Source material: peripheral blood mononuclear cells. The receptors here all came from a person aged 18 to 69 in good health.

This clone has at least ten counts. The missing CDR3 end, 3 residues past where the read stops, is filled in from the germline J gene. The chain recombines TRBV29-1 with TRBJ2-3, with TRBD1 matching 7 bases. V lost 7 bases, J lost 3 bases, and 13 bases stayed unmatched. The CDR3 has 15 residues. Germline assignment: CDR1 SQVTM and CDR2 ANQGSEA. CDR3 loop: CSAVRQGPVTDTQYF. Partial CDR3 DNA: TGCAGCGCCGTTCGACAGGGACCGGTGACAGATACG.

In the case of this clone: The read is 3 residues too short to cover the CDR3 end, so that end is filled in from the germline J gene. This chain joins TRBV11-1 and TRBJ2-7; D unresolved. Germline V gene data show CDR1 as SGHAT and CDR2 as FQDESV (reference sequence). The CDR3 is 15 residues long. V dropped 5 bases and J dropped 0 bases, with 14 bases sitting between them. CDR3 amino acids: CASSTDQAYSYEQYF. The DNA read from the CDR3 is TGTGCCAGCAGCACCGACCAGGCCTACTCCTACGAG. Complete variable domain (other parts from reference TRBV11-1 and TRBJ2-7): EAEVAQSPRYKITEKSQAVAFWCDPISGHATLYWYRQILGQGPELLVQFQDESVVDDSQLPKDRFSAERLKGVDSTLKIQPAELGDSAMYLCASSTDQAYSYEQYFGPGTRLTVT.

This clone was seen ten or more times. CDR3 bases read: TGTGCCAGCTCACCGGGGAGCGGGGGGCGAGGAGAAAAA. Translating gives CASSPGSGGRGEK. The whole CDR3 reads CASSPGSGGRGEKLFF. V usage is TRBV18 and J usage is TRBJ1-4, with a tentative D call TRBD1 (6 bases). The CDR3 extends 3 residues past the end of the read, so its final part is completed from the germline J gene. Trimming left V 3 bases short and J 8 bases short, with 19 bases between. CDR3 length: 16 amino acids. Germline CDR1 is KGHSH and CDR2 is LQKENI. The variable domain in full, with the rest retrieved from reference TRBV18 and TRBJ1-4, is NAGVMQNPRHLVRRRGQEARLRCSPMKGHSHVYWYRQLPEEGLKFMVYLQKENIIDESGMPKERFSAEFPKEGPSILRIQQVVRGDSAAYFCASSPGSGGRGEKLFFGSGTQLSVL.

This clone was counted between two and nine times. With the read ending 3 residues before the CDR3 end, the germline J gene is used to fill in that end. The V and J genes are TRBV2 and TRBJ1-5; weak D call: TRBD1 (5 bases). The V gene's germline CDR1 is SNHLY and CDR2 FYNNEI. Trimming cost V 5 bases and J 2 bases, with 7 bases left between them. The CDR3 runs 13 residues. Here the CDR3 reads CASSQQGNQPQHF. CDR3 DNA, as far as it was read: TGTGCCAGCAGTCAACAGGGCAATCAGCCC.

The sample holds many counts of this clone. The CDR3 end is not reached by the read, which stops 3 residues before it; the germline J gene fills it in. V gene TRBV2 combines with J gene TRBJ2-7; possibly TRBD1 for D (6 bases). CDR3 length: 13 amino acids. Germline CDR1 and CDR2: SNHLY and FYNNEI. V lost 6 bases to trimming and J lost 3 bases, with 12 bases between them. The sequenced CDR3 bases are TGTGCCAGCAGACAGGGTTTTGACTACGAG. Translation: CASRQGFDYE. The whole CDR3 is CASRQGFDYEQYF.

There are many counts of this clone. Partial CDR3 DNA: TGCAGTGCCCCCACTAGCGGGGGGGACTACGAG. Translation: CSAPTSGGDYE. The full CDR3 is CSAPTSGGDYEQYF. The rearrangement links TRBV20-1 to TRBJ2-7; 13 positions agree with TRBD2. From the germline J gene comes the end of the CDR3, since the read stops 3 residues before it. From germline, CDR1 is DFQATT and CDR2 SNEGSKA (reference sequence). The junction had 5 bases not matched to a gene; V was cut back by 6 bases and J by 3 bases. This CDR3 has 14 residues.

This clone has a handful of counts. This may stem from a read error, because a much larger clone lies one nucleotide away. The observed sequence ends 3 residues before the CDR3 terminus, with the missing tail filled in from the germline J gene. This rearrangement joins TRBV19 to TRBJ2-3; D may be TRBD1 (7 bases). This CDR3 comprises 13 residues. The germline CDR1 and CDR2 sequences are LNHDA and SQIVND (reference sequence). CDR3 DNA, as far as it was read: TGTGCCACGTCCCTCGGAGGGGGCGAGACG. Protein product: CATSLGGGET. From start to end, the CDR3 is CATSLGGGETQYF.

This clone was picked up many times. The CDR3 sequence is CASSLAGQKTDTQYF. The DNA read from the CDR3 is TGTGCCAGCAGCTTAGCTGGTCAGAAGACAGATACG. The chain carries TRBV7-2 and TRBJ2-3; D is unclear. The read gets to within 3 residues of the CDR3 end, and the germline J gene fills in the rest. The length of the CDR3 is 15 residues. CDR1 and CDR2 from the germline V gene are SGHTA and FQGNSA. Trimming left V 0 bases short and J 3 bases short, with 10 bases between.

This clone was counted a few times. The read ends 3 residues shy of where the CDR3 ends; the end is completed using the germline J gene. V usage is TRBV20-1 and J usage is TRBJ1-2; the match to TRBD1 covers 7 bases. The CDR3 runs to 15 residues. The germline CDR1 and CDR2 sequences are DFQATT and SNEGSKA (reference sequence). J lost 3 bases, V lost 4 bases, and 11 bases had no gene match. This chain's CDR3 is CSATRDRAYDYGYTF. CDR3 DNA, as far as it was read: TGCAGTGCTACCCGGGACAGAGCATACGACTATGGC.

This clone was counted many times. The observed sequence ends 3 residues before the CDR3 terminus, with the missing tail filled in from the germline J gene. The chain is built from TRBV5-1 and TRBJ1-1; D ambiguous. The CDR3 is 13 residues long. From germline, CDR1 is SGHRS and CDR2 YFSETQ. Trimming took 2 bases from V and 0 from J, leaving 5 bases between them. The CDR3 protein is CASSFQMNTEAFF. CDR3 DNA, as far as it was read: TGCGCCAGCAGCTTCCAGATGAACACTGAA.